The 27 T cell receptor beta chains below were found in one sample sequenced in a study of cytomegalovirus exposure and HLA in healthy donors. The PCR had 60 Vbeta and 13 Jbeta primers. Clones were read by immunoSEQ multiplex PCR, and TCRdb kept only the in-frame ones, dropping some. The data show some 130,000 clones, 78% seen once. Sequences were obtained from PBMCs. Source of these receptors: a woman under 30 in good health and CMV-seronegative.

This clone was seen once. The chain carries TRBV11-2 and TRBJ2-7; possible D gene TRBD2, 6 bases. The length of the CDR3 is 15 residues. CDR1 SGHAT and CDR2 FQNNGV come from the germline V gene. V lost 10 bases and J 0 bases, leaving 19 bases between the germline ends. CDR3 residues: CATAGGDHTSYEQYF. In nucleotides, the CDR3 is TGTGCCACCGCGGGCGGGGACCATACCTCCTACGAGCAGTACTTC.

The rearrangement uses TRBV5-6 and TRBJ2-1; possible D gene TRBD2, 6 bases. The germline V gene has CDR1 SGHDT and CDR2 YYEEEE. Trimming pared 1 base from V and 7 bases from J, leaving 18 bases between. The CDR3 covers 16 residues. The CDR3 nucleotides are TGTGCCAGCAGCTTGCGCGGGACTCACTCTAGAAATGAGCAGTTCTTC. It is translated as CASSLRGTHSRNEQFF.

The J gene is TRBJ2-3, the V gene TRBV5-1; 7 bases line up with TRBD2. After removal of 3 bases from V and 5 bases from J, the junction contained 15 bases not matched to a gene. The CDR3 runs to 17 residues. Germline assignment: CDR1 SGHRS and CDR2 YFSETQ. CDR3 amino acids: CASSSVRSGMGGDTQYF. CDR3 DNA sequence: TGCGCCAGCAGCTCAGTCCGGAGCGGGATGGGGGGAGATACGCAGTATTTT.

The table lists this clone with a count of one. The chain carries TRBV19 and TRBJ2-7; perhaps TRBD1 as D (5 bases). In germline, CDR1 is LNHDA, CDR2 SQIVND (reference sequence). V lost 4 bases and J lost 5, with 12 bases in between. The CDR3 sequence is 13 residues long. CDR3 sequence reads: CASSRGAEDEQYF. The CDR3 DNA is TGTGCCAGTAGTAGGGGCGCCGAGGACGAGCAGTACTTC.

Here the CDR3 reads CASSVNWRGEKLFF. As DNA, the CDR3 is TGTGCCAGCAGCGTAAACTGGCGGGGTGAAAAACTGTTTTTT. This chain links TRBV9 with TRBJ1-4; D is unresolved. V dropped 1 base and J dropped 7 bases, with 11 bases sitting between them. Germline V lookup: CDR1 SGDLS, CDR2 YYNGEE. The CDR3 sequence is 14 residues long.

The chain is built from TRBV5-1 and TRBJ1-4; TRBD1 matches 10 bases. V dropped 0 bases and J dropped 8; count of bases not matched to a gene: 10. CDR3 size: 17 residues. CDR1 SGHRS and CDR2 YFSETQ come from the germline V gene. CDR3 DNA sequence: TGCGCCAGCAGCTTGGATGCGACAGGGGGCGCAGGAGAAAAACTGTTTTTT. This translates into CASSLDATGGAGEKLFF.

This clone came up a few times. V and J are TRBV6-1 and TRBJ1-1; a weak D match, TRBD1 (5 bases). V lost 9 bases, J lost 4 bases, and 9 bases lay in between. Germline V gene lookup returns CDR1 MNHNS and CDR2 SASEGT. CDR3 size: 11 residues. For the CDR3, the DNA is TGTGCCAGTCCGGGGGTCACTGAAGCTTTCTTT. Protein sequence: CASPGVTEAFF.

The rearrangement uses TRBV30 and TRBJ1-1; D may be TRBD1 (5 bases). V gave up 1 base and J gave up 6 bases, with 15 bases separating them. CDR3 size: 14 residues. Germline CDR1 GTSNPN, CDR2 SVGIG (reference sequence). This chain's CDR3 is CAWSDAQGLAEAFF. The CDR3 bases are TGTGCCTGGAGTGATGCCCAGGGTTTGGCTGAAGCTTTCTTT.

This chain joins TRBV5-1 and TRBJ1-1; D ambiguous. V lost 4 bases, J lost 1 base, and 11 bases lay in between. The germline gives CDR1 SGHRS, CDR2 YFSETQ. The CDR3 totals 14 residues. In DNA form, the CDR3 reads TGCGCCAGCAGCCCGCGAGCTGGGAACACTGAAGCTTTCTTT. As protein: CASSPRAGNTEAFF.

The chain uses TRBV6-1 and TRBJ2-5; 9 bases agree with TRBD1. Looked up from germline, CDR1 is MNHNS and CDR2 is SASEGT. Unmatched junction bases numbered 9, after V lost 2 bases and J lost 5 bases. The CDR3 covers 16 residues. CDR3 DNA sequence: TGTGCCAGCAGTGAAATGGGGGGACAGGGAGGCGAGACCCAGTACTTC. Residues: CASSEMGGQGGETQYF.

This chain connects TRBV29-1 to TRBJ2-7; 7 bases are shared with TRBD1. The V segment lost 4 bases and the J segment 3 bases; nucleotides outside the gene matches: 3. The CDR3 length is 12 residues. From germline, CDR1 is SQVTM and CDR2 ANQGSEA. The CDR3 DNA reads as TGCAGCGTTGGTGCAGGGGGCTACGAGCAGTACTTC. This gives the protein CSVGAGGYEQYF.

This chain links TRBV7-8 with TRBJ2-3; D might be TRBD2 (6 bases). This CDR3 has 15 residues. The germline V and J ends were trimmed by 4 bases and 6 bases, with 17 bases remaining between them. Looked up from germline, CDR1 is SGHVS and CDR2 is FQNEAQ. DNA of the CDR3: TGTGCCAGCAGCTCGAGGGTAGCGGAGGGGGATACGCAGTATTTT. As protein: CASSSRVAEGDTQYF.

This clone appeared a single time. This chain joins TRBV5-1 and TRBJ1-4; 8 bases agree with TRBD1. CDR3 length equals 15 residues. Germline assignment: CDR1 SGHRS and CDR2 YFSETQ. Trimming cost V 4 bases and J 5 bases; bases outside gene matches: 7. The CDR3: CASSVNRGSNEKLFF. The DNA for the CDR3 is TGCGCCAGCAGCGTGAACAGGGGGTCAAATGAAAAACTGTTTTTT.

The rearrangement uses TRBV15 and TRBJ2-3; TRBD2 matches 9 bases. Germline V gene lookup returns CDR1 LNHNV and CDR2 YYDKDF (reference sequence). Unmatched junction bases numbered 1, after V lost 1 base and J lost 5 bases. The CDR3 loop spans 14 amino acids. The CDR3 DNA reads as TGTGCCACCAGCAGAGGGACTAGCGTAGATACGCAGTATTTT. Its translation: CATSRGTSVDTQYF. The full variable domain, in which reference TRBV15 and TRBJ2-3 provide the parts outside the CDR3, is DAMVIQNPRYQVTQFGKPVTLSCSQTLNHNVMYWYQQKSSQAPKLLFHYYDKDFNNEADTPDNFQSRRPNTSFCFLDIRSPGLGDTAMYLCATSRGTSVDTQYFGPGTRLTVL.

The chain combines TRBV2 with TRBJ2-7; 8 bases line up with TRBD2. Germline CDR1 and CDR2: SNHLY and FYNNEI. V shed 10 bases, J shed 6 bases, and the junction held 14 bases outside the gene matches. The CDR3 is 14 residues long. CDR3 bases: TGTGCCACCGCGGCTCTAGCGGGCTCACGCGAGCAGTACTTC. Protein sequence: CATAALAGSREQYF.

This clone was found once. The V and J genes are TRBV30 and TRBJ2-7, with D possibly TRBD1 on 5 matching bases. The CDR3 totals 11 residues. Germline assignment: CDR1 GTSNPN and CDR2 SVGIG (reference sequence). Trimming shortened V by 4 bases and J by 6 bases, and 10 bases separated the two germline ends. The CDR3 nucleotides read TGTGCCTGGAAAATAGGGGCCGAGCAGTACTTC. This codes for CAWKIGAEQYF.

V is TRBV7-9 and J is TRBJ2-5; 7 positions agree with TRBD2. This CDR3 region has 15 residues. V lost 1 base, J lost 0 bases, and 2 bases stayed unmatched. The V gene's germline CDR1 is SEHNR and CDR2 FQNEAQ (reference sequence). CDR3 amino acids: CASSLGTSDQETQYF. The CDR3 nucleotides are TGTGCCAGCAGCTTAGGCACTAGCGACCAAGAGACCCAGTACTTC.

This clone was detected a few times. The chain uses TRBV19 and TRBJ2-7; D perhaps matches TRBD1 (6 bases). The DNA end is a closer match to TRBJ2-5, so the J assignment may be wrong. Germline V gene sequence: CDR1 LNHDA, CDR2 SQIVND (reference sequence). The CDR3 totals 14 residues. CDR3 DNA: TGTGCCAGTAGTACCCGACAGGTCCAAGAGACCCAGTACTTC. This sequence encodes CASSTRQVQETQYF.

This clone was detected a few times. This sequence joins TRBV6-6 and TRBJ1-1; 8 positions agree with TRBD1. CDR3 size: 13 residues. From germline, CDR1 is MNHNY and CDR2 SVGAGI (reference sequence). After removal of 11 bases from V and 0 bases from J, the junction contained 5 bases not matched to a gene. The CDR3 here is CAGQGGMNTEAFF. For the CDR3, the DNA is TGTGCCGGACAGGGAGGAATGAACACTGAAGCTTTCTTT.

This clone turned up a few times. The CDR3 nucleotides are TGTGCCAGCAGCTTAATCGGCAATGAGCAGTTCTTC. This encodes CASSLIGNEQFF. The rearrangement links TRBV11-3 to TRBJ2-1; the D is unclear. This CDR3 spans 12 amino acids. Germline CDR1 and CDR2: SGHNT and YENEEA. V gave up 2 bases and J gave up 6 bases, with 5 bases separating them.

The genes are TRBV12-5 and TRBJ2-5; D gene ambiguous. Germline V gene data show CDR1 as LGHNT and CDR2 as FRNRAP. This CDR3 spans 16 amino acids. Trimming left V 3 bases short and J 2 bases short, with 16 bases between. CDR3 nucleotides: TGTGCTAGTGGTTTAGCCCTCCGGAGATCTCAAGAGACCCAGTACTTC. Its translation: CASGLALRRSQETQYF.

This chain uses TRBV30 with TRBJ1-4; TRBD1 matches 7 bases. V shed 2 bases, J shed 8 bases, and the junction held 2 bases outside the gene matches. This CDR3 spans 12 amino acids. CDR1 is GTSNPN, CDR2 SVGIG, per germline (reference sequence). In DNA form, the CDR3 reads TGTGCCTGGAGTCTCAGGGGGGAAAAACTGTTTTTT. This translates into CAWSLRGEKLFF.

The chain recombines TRBV5-6 with TRBJ1-1, with a possible D match to TRBD1 (5 bases). V was cut by 4 bases and J by 0 bases, with 16 bases left in between. The CDR3 loop spans 16 amino acids. CDR1 and CDR2 from the germline V gene are SGHDT and YYEEEE. CDR3 amino acids: CASSPGVGAMNTEAFF. In nucleotides, the CDR3 is TGTGCCAGCAGCCCGGGTGTAGGGGCGATGAACACTGAAGCTTTCTTT. The full variable domain, its missing parts supplied by reference TRBV5-6 and TRBJ1-1, is DAGVTQSPTHLIKTRGQQVTLRCSPKSGHDTVSWYQQALGQGPQFIFQYYEEEERQRGNFPDRFSGHQFPNYSSELNVNALLLGDSALYLCASSPGVGAMNTEAFFGQGTRLTVV.

As concerns this clone: An end of the junction does not agree with germline; a read error may underlie this. This chain connects TRBV5-1 to TRBJ2-5, with 7 positions matching TRBD1. CDR1 SGHRS and CDR2 YFSETQ come from the germline V gene. The CDR3 is 13 residues long. CDR3 DNA: TGTGCCAGCAGCCCGACAGGGCAAGAGACCCCGTACTTC. Translated: CASSPTGQETPYF.

Concerning this clone: Other DNA sequences in this sample translate to the same CDR3. This chain joins TRBV7-9 and TRBJ1-1; D is unclear. This CDR3 spans 12 amino acids. Germline V gene sequence: CDR1 SEHNR, CDR2 FQNEAQ (reference sequence). Trimming shortened V by 5 bases and J by 6 bases, and 10 bases separated the two germline ends. CDR3 sequence reads: CASSLTAAEAFF. In DNA, the CDR3 is TGTGCCAGCAGCCTCACCGCAGCTGAAGCTTTCTTT.

The V and J genes are TRBV5-6 and TRBJ1-1; D is unresolved. Germline CDR1 and CDR2: SGHDT and YYEEEE. The CDR3 has 13 amino acids. V lost 1 base and J 2 bases, leaving 6 bases between the germline ends. For the CDR3, the DNA is TGTGCCAGCAGCTTGCGGGGAAACACTGAAGCTTTCTTT. The encoded protein is CASSLRGNTEAFF.

This clone was counted a single time. The V gene is TRBV18, the J gene TRBJ2-5; TRBD1 aligns across 7 bases. Unmatched junction bases numbered 5, after V lost 5 bases and J lost 5 bases. CDR3 length equals 13 residues. Germline V gene lookup returns CDR1 KGHSH and CDR2 LQKENI. This CDR3 reads CASSERGQETQYF. CDR3 in DNA: TGTGCCAGCTCAGAAAGGGGACAGGAGACCCAGTACTTC.